One sample yielded the 23 T cell receptor beta chains listed below, sequenced in a study of cytomegalovirus exposure and HLA in healthy donors. The PCR ran on 60 Vbeta and 13 Jbeta primers. Repertoires were generated with immunoSEQ multiplex PCR, while TCRdb's copy carries only in-frame clones and drops some. The sample has about 140,000 clones; 61% are singletons. The specimen was PBMCs. All receptors come from a male donor in good health and CMV-seronegative.

The chain links TRBV27 to TRBJ1-6; D might be TRBD1 (5 bases). This CDR3 spans 12 amino acids. V was cut by 5 bases and J by 12 bases, with 11 bases left in between. Germline-derived CDR1 and CDR2 are MNHEY and SMNVEV (reference sequence). CDR3: CASSIPGGPLHF. The CDR3 DNA reads as TGTGCCAGCAGTATCCCCGGGGGACCCCTCCACTTT.

This clone has a handful of counts. The chain has TRBV4-1 and TRBJ1-4; TRBD1 might be the D (5 bases). The germline V gene has CDR1 MGHRA and CDR2 YSYEKL. V lost 4 bases to trimming and J lost 0 bases, with 15 bases between them. The CDR3 runs to 17 residues. The DNA of the CDR3 is TGCGCCAGCAGCCTAGCCGCGGCAGGGTCAACTAATGAAAAACTGTTTTTT. Its translation: CASSLAAAGSTNEKLFF.

The chain employs TRBV7-3 and TRBJ1-3; the D is unclear. The V gene lost 3 bases and the J gene lost 0 bases, with 9 bases spanning the gap. The CDR3 totals 15 residues. Looked up from germline, CDR1 is SGHTA and CDR2 is FQGTGA. For the CDR3, the DNA is TGTGCCAGCAGCTTCGCAGGTGGCTCTGGAAACACCATATATTTT. Amino acids: CASSFAGGSGNTIYF.

The chain carries TRBV7-7 and TRBJ2-3; 10 positions agree with TRBD2. Losses at the gene ends were 0 bases for V and 4 bases for J; bases not matched to a gene: 10. This CDR3 has 18 residues. Germline V gene data show CDR1 as SSHAT and CDR2 as FNYEAQ (reference sequence). As DNA, the CDR3 is TGTGCCAGCAGCTTAGCAGCGGGGGGGCCAAATTCCCCAGATACGCAGTATTTT. Translated, it gives CASSLAAGGPNSPDTQYF.

The chain links TRBV19 to TRBJ2-7; 9 bases map to TRBD1. Germline V lookup: CDR1 LNHDA, CDR2 SQIVND (reference sequence). V shed 5 bases and J 4 bases; nucleotides not matched to a gene: 12. The CDR3 has 16 amino acids. The CDR3 coding sequence is TGTGCCAGTAGTCAACTCCCCGGGACAGGGATTTACGAGCAGTACTTC. This codes for CASSQLPGTGIYEQYF.

CDR3 sequence reads: CASSPRTGTGLSFYGYTF. The CDR3 DNA reads TGTGCCAGCAGCCCCCGGACCGGGACAGGGTTATCATTCTATGGCTACACCTTC. The chain uses TRBV9 and TRBJ1-2; 9 nucleotides match TRBD1. This CDR3 spans 18 amino acids. V lost 4 bases and J lost 4; bases outside the gene matches: 17. The germline CDR1 and CDR2 sequences are SGDLS and YYNGEE. Full variable domain (missing parts from reference TRBV9 and TRBJ1-2): DSGVTQTPKHLITATGQRVTLRCSPRSGDLSVYWYQQSLDQGLQFLIQYYNGEERAKGNILERFSAQQFPDLHSELNLSSLELGDSALYFCASSPRTGTGLSFYGYTFGSGTRLTVV.

Here the CDR3 reads CASSLGSGPTAQYF. As DNA, the CDR3 is TGCGCCAGCAGCTTGGGTAGCGGGCCTACGGCGCAGTACTTC. The chain has TRBV5-1 and TRBJ2-7, with 7 bases that match TRBD2. Germline lookup yields CDR1 SGHRS and CDR2 YFSETQ. With V trimmed by 0 bases and J by 9 bases, 9 bases remained unmatched. There are 14 residues in the CDR3. Full variable domain (outside the CDR3, taken from reference TRBV5-1 and TRBJ2-7): KAGVTQTPRYLIKTRGQQVTLSCSPISGHRSVSWYQQTPGQGLQFLFEYFSETQRNKGNFPGRFSGRQFSNSRSEMNVSTLELGDSALYLCASSLGSGPTAQYFGPGTRLTVT.

This sequence joins TRBV5-4 and TRBJ1-6; maybe TRBD1 (5 bases). This CDR3 spans 18 amino acids. Trimming pared 3 bases from V and 5 bases from J, leaving 21 bases between. Germline V gives CDR1 SGHNT, CDR2 YYREEE (reference sequence). CDR3 coding DNA: TGTGCCAGCAGCTCCTTCAGTGGAGGGGCGACGGATAATTCACCCCTCCACTTT. This encodes CASSSFSGGATDNSPLHF. Supplemented by reference TRBV5-4 and TRBJ1-6, the full variable domain reads ETGVTQSPTHLIKTRGQQVTLRCSSQSGHNTVSWYQQALGQGPQFIFQYYREEENGRGNFPPRFSGLQFPNYSSELNVNALELDDSALYLCASSSFSGGATDNSPLHFGNGTRLTVT.

The CDR3 reads CASRLTGKGTEAFF. DNA for the CDR3: TGTGCCAGCAGACTCACAGGGAAGGGCACTGAAGCTTTCTTT. The chain carries TRBV6-6 and TRBJ1-1; perhaps TRBD1 as D (6 bases). V gave up 6 bases and J gave up 4 bases, with 15 bases separating them. The CDR3 runs to 14 residues. Germline CDR1 MNHNY, CDR2 SVGAGI (reference sequence).

This clone was detected a few times. This sequence joins TRBV9 and TRBJ1-5; 11 nucleotides align to TRBD1. V lost 7 bases, J lost 6 bases, and 6 bases stayed unmatched. In germline, CDR1 is SGDLS, CDR2 YYNGEE. This CDR3 comprises 14 residues. CDR3 loop: CASGAGTGGQPQHF. The CDR3 nucleotides read TGTGCCAGCGGTGCGGGGACAGGGGGTCAGCCCCAGCATTTT.

This rearrangement joins TRBV30 to TRBJ1-2; TRBD1 matches 8 bases. Germline V gene data show CDR1 as GTSNPN and CDR2 as SVGIG (reference sequence). V lost 2 bases and J lost 5; bases outside the gene matches: 7. The CDR3 contains 14 residues. The CDR3 region is CAWSPRQGKYGYTF. CDR3 bases: TGTGCCTGGAGTCCCCGACAGGGGAAGTATGGCTACACCTTC.

The V call is TRBV4-3, the J call TRBJ1-2; weak D call: TRBD1 (6 bases). The CDR3 consists of 14 residues. With 4 bases removed from V and 4 bases from J, the gap between germline ends came to 13 bases. CDR1 is LGHNA and CDR2 is YSLEER in the germline V gene. The CDR3 DNA reads as TGCGCCAGCAGCCTTCGACAGGACGGCTATGGCTACACCTTC. It encodes CASSLRQDGYGYTF.

This clone occurred once. J is TRBJ2-5 and V is TRBV2; D ambiguous. The J call is in doubt because the DNA end fits TRBJ2-7 better. The CDR3 is 13 amino acids. Germline loops: CDR1 SNHLY, CDR2 FYNNEI. Here the CDR3 DNA reads TGTGCCAGCAGTGACGGTTACTCCTACGAGCAGTACTTC. Its protein is CASSDGYSYEQYF.

The CDR3 DNA follows: TGTGCCAGCAGCTTGGAGTTTGGGACAGGGTCGCAGCCCCAGCATTTT. It encodes CASSLEFGTGSQPQHF. The gene calls are TRBV5-8 and TRBJ1-5; 9 nucleotides line up with TRBD1. The V segment lost 0 bases and the J segment 7 bases; nucleotides outside the gene matches: 8. The CDR3 consists of 16 residues. From germline, CDR1 is SGHTS and CDR2 YDEGEE.

The J gene is TRBJ2-1, the V gene TRBV5-8; possible D gene TRBD2, 6 bases. V shed 3 bases and J shed 0 bases, with 13 bases lying between them. Per germline, CDR1 SGHTS and CDR2 YDEGEE. The CDR3 sequence is 16 residues long. The CDR3 sequence: CASSSEGTVSYNEQFF. CDR3 nucleotides: TGTGCCAGCAGCTCGGAGGGAACAGTCTCCTACAATGAGCAGTTCTTC.

This clone came up a few times. V gene TRBV30 combines with J gene TRBJ2-1, with 15 bases matching TRBD2. V was pared by 2 bases and J by 14 bases, with 10 bases of the junction left unmatched. Looked up from germline, CDR1 is GTSNPN and CDR2 is SVGIG (reference sequence). The CDR3 is made up of 15 amino acids. CDR3 sequence: CAWSKLRTSGGAEFF. The CDR3 nucleotides read TGTGCCTGGAGTAAGTTACGGACTAGCGGGGGGGCTGAGTTCTTC.

Only one count was recorded for this clone. The chain couples TRBV5-8 to TRBJ2-5, with D maybe TRBD1 (6 bases). The CDR3 sequence is 16 residues long. CDR1 and CDR2 from the germline V gene are SGHTS and YDEGEE. Trimming stripped 3 bases from V and 1 base from J, with 16 bases between. CDR3 sequence reads: CASSSGQNYFQETQYF. CDR3 nucleotides: TGTGCCAGCAGCTCCGGACAGAACTACTTCCAAGAGACCCAGTACTTC.

This chain uses TRBV12-5 with TRBJ1-6; D remains ambiguous. CDR1 is LGHNT, CDR2 FRNRAP, per germline. The V end lost 4 bases, the J end lost 6 bases, and 10 bases lay between the germline ends. This CDR3 contains 14 residues. The CDR3 DNA reads as TGTGCTAGTGGTTCCCCAGGTCCTAATTCACCCCTCCACTTT. Its translation is CASGSPGPNSPLHF.

The V and J genes are TRBV19 and TRBJ1-1, with D hard to call. Germline loops: CDR1 LNHDA, CDR2 SQIVND (reference sequence). The CDR3 consists of 13 residues. Trimming took 2 bases from V and 5 from J, leaving 9 bases between them. In DNA form, the CDR3 reads TGTGCCAGTAGTATATCCCCCGTAACTGAAGCTTTCTTT. Translating it yields CASSISPVTEAFF. The variable domain in full, completed from reference TRBV19 and TRBJ1-1, reads DGGITQSPKYLFRKEGQNVTLSCEQNLNHDAMYWYRQDPGQGLRLIYYSQIVNDFQKGDIAEGYSVSREKKESFPLTVTSAQKNPTAFYLCASSISPVTEAFFGQGTRLTVV.

The chain carries TRBV7-8 and TRBJ1-5; possibly TRBD1 for D (6 bases). The CDR3 runs 18 residues. Germline assignment: CDR1 SGHVS and CDR2 FQNEAQ. The ends were cut back, 0 bases at V and 5 bases at J, with 20 bases in the middle. The DNA of the CDR3 is TGTGCCAGCAGCTTAGCGTTCGTAGGGCAGGGGCTCGATCAGCCCCAGCATTTT. Its translation: CASSLAFVGQGLDQPQHF.

The rearrangement uses TRBV11-1 and TRBJ1-4; D possibly corresponds to TRBD1 (6 bases). Germline V gives CDR1 SGHAT, CDR2 FQDESV (reference sequence). Trimming took off 5 bases at V and 7 bases at J, with 14 bases between the two ends. CDR3 length equals 14 residues. The CDR3 sequence is CASSPGGGGEKLFF. The CDR3 nucleotides are TGTGCCAGCAGCCCGGGGGGCGGCGGTGAAAAACTGTTTTTT.

In this sample, this clone turned up a few times. J is TRBJ2-5 and V is TRBV5-6; the match to TRBD1 covers 7 bases. The trim removed 0 bases at V and 4 bases at J, leaving 6 bases unmatched. The CDR3 sequence is 15 residues long. Germline-derived CDR1 and CDR2 are SGHDT and YYEEEE. The CDR3 region is CASSLASAGGETQYF. As DNA, the CDR3 is TGTGCCAGCAGCTTGGCTTCGGCAGGGGGAGAGACCCAGTACTTC.

The V and J genes are TRBV7-8 and TRBJ2-3; D possibly corresponds to TRBD2 (5 bases). Per the germline V gene, CDR1 is SGHVS and CDR2 is FQNEAQ. V lost 3 bases and J lost 6, with 10 bases in between. This CDR3 comprises 13 residues. In nucleotides, the CDR3 is TGTGCCAGCAGCTTCGAGCGGTCGGATACGCAGTATTTT. Translation: CASSFERSDTQYF.